Listed below are T cell receptor beta chains from one sample, sequenced in a study of CD8 T cells in Susac syndrome. TCRdb recomputed calls from the immunoSEQ multiplex PCR reads with MiXCR, one row per CDR3 protein. The table lists about 190,000 distinct CDR3 sequences, around 93% of them singletons. Sample: CD8+ T cells from PBMCs. Source of these receptors: a human donor with Susac syndrome. Each CDR3 is given with its conserved first and last residue. D genes are given only for firm matches. Clone size is shown for a subset of rows, as once, few, many or a class of expanded clone.

D,J,size,V,CDR3,DNA
.,TRBJ1-5,.,TRBV6-1,CASSTGQQLNQPQHF,TGTGCCAGCAGCACCGGACAGCAGCTTAATCAGCCCCAGCATTTT
.,TRBJ1-1,.,TRBV13,CASSRGHRNTEAFF,TGTGCCAGCAGCCGGGGACATAGGAACACTGAAGCTTTCTTT
.,TRBJ2-2,once,TRBV6-2/TRBV6-3,CASVMRAGELFF,TGTGCCAGCGTCATGAGGGCCGGGGAGCTGTTTTTT
TRBD1,TRBJ1-1,.,TRBV9,CASSPPDRGNTEAFF,TGTGCCAGCAGCCCTCCCGACAGGGGGAACACTGAAGCTTTCTTT
.,TRBJ2-7,.,TRBV29-1,CSVGWGGEQYF,TGCAGCGTTGGCTGGGGAGGCGAGCAGTACTTC
TRBD1,TRBJ1-1,.,TRBV27,CASSMDRANTEAFF,TGTGCCAGCAGTATGGACAGGGCGAACACTGAAGCTTTCTTT
.,TRBJ2-7,.,TRBV7-8,CASNPRGAREQYF,TGTGCCAGCAACCCCAGGGGGGCGAGGGAGCAGTACTTC
.,TRBJ2-3,once,TRBV7-2,CARGGTDTQYF,TGTGCCAGAGGCGGCACAGATACGCAGTATTTT
.,TRBJ1-3,.,TRBV13,CASSWRGASGNTIYF,TGTGCCAGCAGCTGGAGGGGTGCCTCTGGAAACACCATATATTTT
.,TRBJ2-1,.,TRBV12-3/TRBV12-4,CASRPSGYSYNEQFF,TGTGCCAGCAGACCAAGCGGGTACTCCTACAATGAGCAGTTCTTC
TRBD2,TRBJ2-7,.,TRBV20-1,CSATDPLAGGTYEQYF,TGCAGTGCTACCGACCCACTAGCGGGAGGTACCTACGAGCAGTACTTC
.,TRBJ1-1,few,TRBV27,CASSSEMNTEAFF,TGTGCCAGCAGTTCCGAGATGAACACTGAAGCTTTCTTT
.,TRBJ1-1,.,TRBV11-2,CASTSFVVRGNDPDMNTEAFF,TGTGCCAGCACCAGCTTTGTGGTCAGGGGAAATGATCCGGACATGAACACTGAAGCTTTCTTT
TRBD1,TRBJ1-2,.,TRBV7-8,CASSLEGQEIYGYTF,TGTGCCAGCAGCTTAGAAGGACAGGAAATCTATGGCTACACCTTC
TRBD1,TRBJ1-2,once,TRBV5-6,CASSGSPDRGDGYTF,TGTGCCAGCAGCGGATCCCCTGACAGGGGGGATGGCTACACCTTC
TRBD1,TRBJ2-2,.,TRBV5-4,CASSRTPGQGELFF,TGTGCCAGCAGCCGTACGCCGGGACAGGGAGAGCTGTTTTTT
.,TRBJ2-4,.,TRBV6-5,CASSKPGRENIQYF,TGTGCCAGCAGTAAACCGGGACGGGAAAACATTCAGTACTTC
.,TRBJ1-1,.,TRBV12-3/TRBV12-4,CASVGQGSEAFF,TGTGCCAGCGTCGGTCAGGGGTCTGAAGCTTTCTTT
.,TRBJ2-2,.,TRBV5-1,CASSLEDTGELFF,TGCGCCAGCAGCTTGGAGGACACCGGGGAGCTGTTTTTT
TRBD2,TRBJ2-5,.,TRBV28,CASSPLAEQETQYF,TGTGCCAGCAGTCCGCTAGCGGAGCAAGAGACCCAGTACTTC
.,TRBJ1-1,.,TRBV30,CAWSLGHTNTEAFF,TGTGCCTGGAGTTTGGGACACACGAACACTGAAGCTTTCTTT
TRBD2,TRBJ2-1,.,TRBV20-1,CSASRTSGGNEQFF,TGCAGTGCTAGCAGGACTAGCGGGGGGAATGAGCAGTTCTTC
TRBD1,TRBJ2-2,.,TRBV3-1,CAARQGNTGELFF,TGTGCCGCAAGACAGGGGAACACCGGGGAGCTGTTTTTT
.,TRBJ1-6,.,TRBV9,CASSVQGNLGSPLHF,TGTGCCAGCAGCGTACAGGGAAATTTGGGTTCACCCCTCCACTTT
TRBD1,TRBJ2-3,.,TRBV11-1,CASSPPSDRVDTQYF,TGTGCCAGCAGCCCGCCCTCCGACAGGGTTGATACGCAGTATTTT
.,TRBJ2-7,.,TRBV29-1,CSVVPEKGVYEQYF,TGCAGCGTTGTCCCCGAGAAAGGGGTCTACGAGCAGTACTTC
.,TRBJ1-2,.,TRBV30,CAWRFRGSVRGYTF,TGTGCCTGGCGTTTTAGGGGTTCCGTCCGGGGCTACACCTTC
TRBD1,TRBJ2-4,.,TRBV20-1,CSARDDRGPNIQYF,TGCAGTGCTAGGGACGACAGGGGGCCTAACATTCAGTACTTC
.,TRBJ2-3,.,TRBV5-4,CASSLEGPITDTQYF,TGTGCCAGCAGCTTGGAAGGACCGATCACAGATACGCAGTATTTT
TRBD2,TRBJ2-2,.,TRBV28,CATSKRLAGGTGELFF,TGTGCCACCTCGAAAAGACTAGCGGGGGGCACCGGGGAGCTGTTTTTT
.,TRBJ1-5,.,TRBV10-3,CAISEPGSNQPQHF,TGTGCCATCAGTGAGCCCGGTAGCAATCAGCCCCAGCATTTT
.,TRBJ2-7,.,TRBV20-1,CSSRDSYEQYF,TGCAGCTCGCGCGACAGCTACGAGCAGTACTTC
TRBD1,TRBJ1-2,.,TRBV10-3,CASQGEGYGYTF,TGTGCCTCCCAGGGGGAAGGCTATGGCTACACCTTC
.,TRBJ1-6,.,TRBV2,CASSENSPLHF,TGTGCCAGCAGTGAGAATTCACCCCTCCACTTT